The 29 T cell receptor beta chains below were found in one sample sequenced in a study of metastatic and nonmetastatic thyroid tumors. Using MiXCR, TCRdb re-called clones from the PCR reads. The sample contains about 92,000 clones, about 16% of which appear only once. Every patient was untreated before thyroid surgery. The sequencing sample was made of blood. The receptor set was obtained from a female donor with papillary thyroid cancer or a benign thyroid nodule (not recorded which). Some clones in this sample may be carry-over from other donors' samples.

The chain has TRBV13 and TRBJ1-1; perhaps TRBD1 as D (5 bases). From germline, CDR1 is PRHDT and CDR2 FYEKMQ (reference sequence). CDR3 length equals 15 residues. The V end was cut by 0 bases, the J end by 4 bases, with 12 bases between. CDR3 sequence reads: CASSLGGVGGTEAFF. CDR3 sequence (DNA): TGTGCCAGCAGCTTAGGGGGAGTGGGGGGCACTGAAGCTTTCTTT.

This clone has a count of ten or more. This chain joins TRBV20-1 and TRBJ1-4; TRBD1 matches 7 bases. The germline CDR1 and CDR2 sequences are DFQATT and SNEGSKA (reference sequence). This CDR3 comprises 15 residues. The V and J ends lost 1 base and 3 bases, in that order; junction bases with no gene match: 5. The CDR3 protein is CSARAWDSPNEKLFF. In DNA, the CDR3 is TGCAGTGCTAGAGCCTGGGACAGCCCTAATGAAAAACTGTTTTTT.

This clone was found a few times. The junction departs from germline at one end; a sequencing error may be responsible. V and J are TRBV28 and TRBJ1-2; the match to TRBD1 covers 8 bases. Germline CDR1 reads MDHEN; CDR2 reads SYDVKM. The CDR3 is 15 residues long. As DNA, the CDR3 is TGTGCCTGCAGTCCTCCGACAGGGGATCGCTGTGGCTACACCTTC. Residues: CACSPPTGDRCGYTF.

This clone was detected many times. The rearrangement uses TRBV6-1 and TRBJ1-1; a weak D match, TRBD1 (5 bases). The germline V and J ends were trimmed by 11 bases and 4 bases, with 17 bases remaining between them. This CDR3 contains 13 residues. Germline CDR1 and CDR2: MNHNS and SASEGT. The CDR3 loop is CAGFREEGTEAFF. CDR3 bases: TGTGCCGGATTCAGGGAGGAGGGCACTGAAGCTTTCTTT.

This clone came up a few times. This sequence joins TRBV6-2 or TRBV6-3 and TRBJ2-1; 11 bases map to TRBD2. The CDR3 is 15 residues long. CDR1 is MNHEY and CDR2 is SVGEGT in the germline V gene. The V segment lost 6 bases and the J segment 7 bases; nucleotides outside the gene matches: 8. The CDR3 region has the DNA TGTGCCAGCAGCTTCGAGCTAGCGGGAGGAAATGAGCAGTTCTTC. Protein sequence: CASSFELAGGNEQFF.

This clone was counted many times. This chain links TRBV24-1 with TRBJ2-2; 9 bases agree with TRBD1. The V and J ends lost 4 bases and 6 bases, in that order; junction bases with no gene match: 8. Germline CDR1 KGHDR, CDR2 SFDVKD. This CDR3 contains 16 residues. In DNA form, the CDR3 reads TGTGCCACCAGTGACCCCGGGACAGGGAAGCCCGGGGAGCTGTTTTTT. This gives the protein CATSDPGTGKPGELFF.

This clone was recorded at least ten times. This chain uses TRBV4-2 with TRBJ1-6; 7 bases fit TRBD1. The ends lost 0 bases at V and 10 bases at J; junction bases unmatched: 9. The CDR3 length is 16 residues. Germline V gives CDR1 LGHNA, CDR2 YNFKEQ. Here the CDR3 DNA reads TGTGCCAGCAGCCAAGAAGGGAGACAGGGTGGGTCACCCCTCCACTTT. Translated: CASSQEGRQGGSPLHF.

On this clone itself: A read error may produce the germline difference seen at one junction end. The rearrangement joins TRBV7-2 to TRBJ1-5; tentatively, D is TRBD1 (5 bases). The CDR3 is 14 residues long. Germline V gene sequence: CDR1 SGHTA, CDR2 FQGNSA. The CDR3 loop reads CASRQRGGNQPQHF. In DNA form, the CDR3 reads TGTGCCAGCAGACAAAGGGGTGGCAATCAGCCACAGCATTTT.

This clone was counted at least ten times. The V and J genes are TRBV28 and TRBJ2-7; possibly TRBD1 for D (6 bases). Germline V gene sequence: CDR1 MDHEN, CDR2 SYDVKM. Trimming took off 6 bases at V and 2 bases at J, with 11 bases between the two ends. This CDR3 has 13 amino acids. The CDR3 protein is CASRIDRTYEQYF. The CDR3 region has the DNA TGTGCCAGCAGGATTGACAGGACCTACGAGCAGTACTTC.

This clone has just a few counts. The chain is built from TRBV2 and TRBJ2-5, with D perhaps TRBD1 (6 bases). Germline V CDR1 and CDR2: SNHLY, FYNNEI. Trimming pared 8 bases from V and 5 bases from J, leaving 21 bases between. The CDR3 length is 15 residues. The CDR3 protein is CASRGGGPSRETQYF. In nucleotides, the CDR3 is TGTGCCAGCCGTGGGGGCGGACCCTCACGGGAGACCCAGTACTTC.

This clone was found many times. The chain couples TRBV6-1 to TRBJ2-3, with 10 bases matching TRBD1. Germline V gene data show CDR1 as MNHNS and CDR2 as SASEGT. The CDR3 is made up of 13 amino acids. V was clipped by 5 bases and J by 6 bases; unmatched bases: 2. This chain's CDR3 is CASSRQGADTQYF. The CDR3 DNA sequence: TGTGCCAGCAGTCGACAGGGGGCGGATACGCAGTATTTT.

Remarks on this clone: A much larger clone lies one base from this, so it may be a read error. Other DNA sequences in this sample translate to the same CDR3. The J gene is TRBJ2-5, the V gene TRBV20-1, with D tentatively TRBD2 (6 bases). With 5 bases removed from V and 5 bases from J, the gap between germline ends came to 15 bases. The germline CDR1 and CDR2 sequences are DFQATT and SNEGSKA (reference sequence). The CDR3 covers 13 residues. CDR3 amino acids: CSALRLEAETQYF. CDR3 nucleotides: TGCAGTGCTCTCCGACTAGAGGCTGAGACCCAGTACTTC.

This clone came up once. Just one base apart from a much larger clone, this may be a read error. The chain employs TRBV20-1 and TRBJ2-1, with 9 nucleotides matching TRBD1. Germline assignment: CDR1 DFQATT and CDR2 SNEGSKA (reference sequence). V trimming: 2 bases; J trimming: 8 bases; junction bases outside the gene matches: 10. The CDR3 sequence is 15 residues long. This CDR3 reads CSARPWTGEVDEQFF. The CDR3, as DNA: TGCAGTGCTAGACCTTGGACAGGGGAGGTCGATGAGCAGTTCTTC.

This clone has ten or more counts. V is TRBV9 and J is TRBJ2-7; D gene unclear. Germline loops: CDR1 SGDLS, CDR2 YYNGEE. The CDR3 runs to 13 residues. Trimming removed 3 bases at V and 0 bases at J, with 7 bases between. This CDR3 reads CASSGKSSYEQYF. The CDR3 bases are TGTGCCAGCAGCGGGAAGAGCTCCTACGAGCAGTACTTC.

This clone was seen only a few times. This may be a read error, as it is one base from a much larger clone. At the DNA level, this CDR3 is encoded by other sequences in the same sample as well. J is TRBJ2-7 and V is TRBV7-9; D is possibly TRBD1 (7 bases). Per the germline V gene, CDR1 is SEHNR and CDR2 is FQNEAQ (reference sequence). This CDR3 is 15 amino acids long. The CDR3 reads CASSSILEGAGEQYF. In DNA form, the CDR3 reads TGCGCCAGCAGCTCCATCTTAGAGGGGGCGGGGGAGCAGTACTTC.

Ten or more counts support this clone. The chain employs TRBV6-1 and TRBJ1-1; D remains unclear. The CDR3 length is 13 residues. Germline V lookup: CDR1 MNHNS, CDR2 SASEGT. V was trimmed by 5 bases and J by 2 bases, leaving 9 bases between them. CDR3 sequence reads: CASSLTGNTEAFF. For the CDR3, the DNA is TGTGCCAGCAGTTTGACCGGCAACACTGAAGCTTTCTTT.

A few counts support this clone. V and J are TRBV7-9 and TRBJ1-1, with a possible D match to TRBD1 (5 bases). V lost 6 bases to trimming and J lost 1 base, with 12 bases between them. The CDR3 sequence is 14 residues long. Per the germline V gene, CDR1 is SEHNR and CDR2 is FQNEAQ (reference sequence). CDR3 in DNA: TGTGCCAGCAGGCTCGCGGGGCGGAACACTGAAGCTTTCTTT. Amino acid sequence: CASRLAGRNTEAFF. The full variable domain, completed using reference TRBV7-9 and TRBJ1-1, is DTGVSQNPRHKITKRGQNVTFRCDPISEHNRLYWYRQTLGQGPEFLTYFQNEAQLEKSRLLSDRFSAERPKGSFSTLEIQRTEQGDSAMYLCASRLAGRNTEAFFGQGTRLTVV.

This clone has a count of ten or more. The chain is built from TRBV12-3 or TRBV12-4 and TRBJ2-1; tentative D call: TRBD1 (5 bases). This CDR3 is 13 amino acids long. Trimming shortened V by 3 bases and J by 7 bases, and 10 bases separated the two germline ends. The CDR3 DNA reads as TGTGCCAGCAGTTTGGGGCGGCTTAATGAGCAGTTCTTC. Translated: CASSLGRLNEQFF.

The sample holds many counts of this clone. This sequence joins TRBV3-1 and TRBJ1-1, with TRBD1 matching over 7 bases. Looked up from germline, CDR1 is LGHDT and CDR2 is YNNKEL (reference sequence). This CDR3 is 15 amino acids long. Trimming took 4 bases from V and 5 from J; bases not matched to a gene: 10. The CDR3 DNA follows: TGTGCCAGCAGCCCCCGGGACAGCCGGAGGACTGAAGCTTTCTTT. It encodes CASSPRDSRRTEAFF.

This clone was seen ten or more times. V usage is TRBV20-1 and J usage is TRBJ1-1; weak D call: TRBD1 (5 bases). Germline V gene data show CDR1 as DFQATT and CDR2 as SNEGSKA (reference sequence). Trimming pared 0 bases from V and 2 bases from J, leaving 10 bases between. The CDR3 loop spans 14 amino acids. The DNA for the CDR3 is TGCAGTGCTAGAGATTTGAGGGGAAACACTGAAGCTTTCTTT. Its protein product is CSARDLRGNTEAFF.

This clone has a count of ten or more. Distinct nucleotide sequences in the sample also encode this CDR3. The rearrangement joins TRBV3-1 to TRBJ1-1; D might be TRBD1 (5 bases). Trimming removed 0 bases from V and 5 bases from J, with 13 bases in between. The CDR3 covers 15 residues. Germline-derived CDR1 and CDR2 are LGHDT and YNNKEL (reference sequence). The chain's CDR3 is CASSQEGLLGTEAFF. The CDR3 nucleotides read TGTGCCAGCAGCCAAGAGGGGCTCTTGGGGACTGAAGCTTTCTTT.

A few counts support this clone. A much larger clone lies one base from this, so it may be a read error. This rearrangement joins TRBV20-1 to TRBJ1-5; perhaps TRBD1 as D (5 bases). The germline V gene has CDR1 DFQATT and CDR2 SNEGSKA (reference sequence). V lost 3 bases to trimming and J lost 4 bases, with 13 bases between them. This CDR3 spans 14 amino acids. CDR3 residues: CSARRAGINQPQHF. CDR3 DNA: TGCAGTGCTAGGCGGGCAGGGATTAATCAGCCCCAGCATTTT.

This clone came up a few times. This sequence joins TRBV12-3 or TRBV12-4 and TRBJ1-1, with 7 bases that match TRBD1. The CDR3 has 15 amino acids. The V and J ends lost 6 bases and 6 bases, in that order; junction bases with no gene match: 13. The CDR3 protein is CASSLGPDRVPEAFF. As DNA, the CDR3 is TGTGCCAGCAGCCTAGGCCCCGACAGGGTGCCTGAAGCTTTCTTT.

Turning to this clone: This sequence may be a read error, since a much larger clone differs from it by one base. V is TRBV19 and J is TRBJ2-1; 8 nucleotides align to TRBD1. Looked up from germline, CDR1 is LNHDA and CDR2 is SQIVND (reference sequence). This CDR3 is built from 15 residues. V trimming: 1 base; J trimming: 8 bases; junction bases outside the gene matches: 7. The CDR3 DNA sequence: TGTGCCAGTAGTATAGTAAGGACAGGGTTCTATGAGCAGTTCTTC. Its translation is CASSIVRTGFYEQFF. Combining the CDR3 with reference TRBV19 and TRBJ2-1 gives the whole variable domain DGGITQSPKYLFRKEGQNVTLSCEQNLNHDAMYWYRQDPGQGLRLIYYSQIVNDFQKGDIAEGYSVSREKKESFPLTVTSAQKNPTAFYLCASSIVRTGFYEQFFGPGTRLTVL.

This clone showed up many times. The chain employs TRBV9 and TRBJ2-3; 12 bases line up with TRBD2. The CDR3 totals 16 residues. J lost 6 bases, V lost 0 bases, and 5 bases had no gene match. Per germline, CDR1 SGDLS and CDR2 YYNGEE. CDR3 sequence (DNA): TGTGCCAGCAGCGTAGACACTAGCGGGGGGTATGATACGCAGTATTTT. This sequence encodes CASSVDTSGGYDTQYF.

This clone occurred a few times. V is TRBV4-1 and J is TRBJ2-2; D is undetermined. CDR1 and CDR2 from the germline V gene are MGHRA and YSYEKL. V gave up 0 bases and J gave up 5 bases, with 7 bases separating them. The CDR3 has 14 amino acids. The CDR3 protein is CASSQDARTGELFF. In nucleotides, the CDR3 is TGCGCCAGCAGCCAAGATGCTAGGACCGGGGAGCTGTTTTTT.

In its sample, this clone was seen once. This may arise from a read error, as a much more abundant clone is one base away. V is TRBV9 and J is TRBJ1-4; TRBD1 might be the D (5 bases). V lost 4 bases, J lost 6 bases, and 16 bases lay in between. Germline-derived CDR1 and CDR2 are SGDLS and YYNGEE. The CDR3 is 15 amino acids. For the CDR3, the DNA is TGTGCCAGCAGCTTAGACAGCGGGGTGGATGAAAAACTGTTTTTT. Translating it yields CASSLDSGVDEKLFF.

The table lists this clone with many counts. The rearrangement links TRBV30 to TRBJ2-6; 12 bases fit TRBD1. Losses at the gene ends were 2 bases for V and 3 bases for J; bases not matched to a gene: 8. Germline loops: CDR1 GTSNPN, CDR2 SVGIG (reference sequence). The CDR3 is 18 amino acids. The CDR3 nucleotides are TGTGCCTGGAGTTCGCGCCGGGACAGGGGGCGTGGGGCCAACGTCCTGACTTTC. This codes for CAWSSRRDRGRGANVLTF.

This clone occurred many times. One junction end disagrees with the germline gene, perhaps due to a read error. J is TRBJ1-2 and V is TRBV14, with D possibly being TRBD1 (6 bases). Germline V gene lookup returns CDR1 SGHDN and CDR2 FVKESK. The CDR3 length is 9 residues. CDR3 protein: CASSHRGPF. The CDR3 DNA is TGTGCCAGCAGCCACAGGGGTCCCTTC.